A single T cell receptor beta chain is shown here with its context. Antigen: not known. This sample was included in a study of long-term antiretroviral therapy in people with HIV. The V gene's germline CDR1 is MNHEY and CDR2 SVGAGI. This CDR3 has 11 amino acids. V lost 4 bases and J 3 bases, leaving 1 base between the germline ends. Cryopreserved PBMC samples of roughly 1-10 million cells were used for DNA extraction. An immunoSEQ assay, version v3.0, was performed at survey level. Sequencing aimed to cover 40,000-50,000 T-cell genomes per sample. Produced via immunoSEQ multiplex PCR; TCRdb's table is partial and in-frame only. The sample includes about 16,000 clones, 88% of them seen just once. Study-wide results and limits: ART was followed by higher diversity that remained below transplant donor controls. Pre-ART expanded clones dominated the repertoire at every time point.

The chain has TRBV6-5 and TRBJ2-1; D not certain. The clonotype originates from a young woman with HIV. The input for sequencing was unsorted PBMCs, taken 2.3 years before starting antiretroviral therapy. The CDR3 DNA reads TGTGCCAGCAGTTTCTACAATGAGCAGTTCTTC. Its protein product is CASSFYNEQFF.